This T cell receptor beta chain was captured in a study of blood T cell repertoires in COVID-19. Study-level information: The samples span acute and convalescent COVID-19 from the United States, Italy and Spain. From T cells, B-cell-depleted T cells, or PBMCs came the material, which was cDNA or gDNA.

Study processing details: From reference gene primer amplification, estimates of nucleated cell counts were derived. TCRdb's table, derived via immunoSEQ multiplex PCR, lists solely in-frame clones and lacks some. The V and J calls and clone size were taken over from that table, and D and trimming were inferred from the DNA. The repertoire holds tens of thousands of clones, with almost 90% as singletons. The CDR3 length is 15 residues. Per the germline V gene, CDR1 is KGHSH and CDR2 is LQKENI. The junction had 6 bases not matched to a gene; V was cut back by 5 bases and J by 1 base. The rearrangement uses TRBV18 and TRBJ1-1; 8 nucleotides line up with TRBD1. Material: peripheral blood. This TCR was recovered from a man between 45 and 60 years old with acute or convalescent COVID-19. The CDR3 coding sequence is TGTGCCAGCTCAAACCTGGGGACAGGGAACACTGAAGCTTTCTTT. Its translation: CASSNLGTGNTEAFF.